Below, 29 T cell receptor beta chains from the same sample are listed, as sequenced in a study of blood T cell repertoires in COVID-19 (dated by TCRdb to 2020 to 2022). Library preparation was by the immunoSEQ multiplex PCR assay. As stored in TCRdb, this immuneACCESS dataset retains in-frame rearrangements with V and J assigned. A fraction of the clones does not appear; measured against another copy, unresolved V genes explain less than half of the discrepancy, and the remainder lacks a known reason. This sample gives about 270,000 clones in total; more than 75% of them show up just once. Jointly, the top ten make up roughly 8% of the sample. Sequenced: peripheral blood. Receptor source: a man between 40 and 49 years old with active or convalescent COVID-19.

The rearrangement links TRBV6-5 to TRBJ1-4; D ambiguous. V shed 7 bases and J shed 7 bases, with 19 bases lying between them. This CDR3 region has 15 residues. Germline V gene data show CDR1 as MNHEY and CDR2 as SVGAGI. CDR3 in amino acids: CASKLIPGSSEKLFF. The CDR3 nucleotides are TGTGCCAGCAAACTTATACCGGGTTCGTCTGAAAAACTGTTTTTT.

V is TRBV5-1 and J is TRBJ2-1, with D perhaps TRBD2 (6 bases). CDR1 and CDR2 from the germline V gene are SGHRS and YFSETQ. CDR3 length equals 16 residues. Trimming left V 5 bases short and J 10 bases short, with 25 bases between. CDR3 region: CASSRGTDARADEQFF. CDR3 DNA: TGCGCCAGCAGTCGGGGGACGGATGCTAGGGCCGACGAGCAGTTCTTC.

In DNA, the CDR3 is TGCGCCAGCGATCCGGGACAGGGGGCCCTGGGCACTGAAGCTTTCTTT. Amino acid sequence: CASDPGQGALGTEAFF. The chain joins TRBV5-1 to TRBJ1-1, with TRBD1 matching 12 bases. CDR1 SGHRS and CDR2 YFSETQ come from the germline V gene. J was trimmed by 4 bases and V by 7 bases; bases with no gene match: 11. The CDR3 spans 16 residues.

The chain joins TRBV10-3 to TRBJ2-7; TRBD1 matches at 7 bases. The germline gives CDR1 ENHRY, CDR2 SYGVKD. This CDR3 has 13 amino acids. V lost 5 bases, J lost 4 bases, and 5 bases stayed unmatched. The CDR3 loop is CAISYDREYEQYF. The DNA for the CDR3 is TGTGCCATCAGTTACGACAGGGAGTACGAGCAGTACTTC.

The rearrangement joins TRBV7-7 to TRBJ2-2, with 12 bases aligning to TRBD2. With V trimmed by 5 bases and J by 3 bases, 7 bases remained unmatched. Germline CDR1 is SSHAT and CDR2 is FNYEAQ (reference sequence). The CDR3 runs 17 residues. CDR3 bases: TGTGCCAGCAGCCCGAGACTAGCGGGGGTTGACACCGGGGAGCTGTTTTTT. The encoded protein is CASSPRLAGVDTGELFF.

This chain links TRBV27 with TRBJ2-3, with TRBD2 matching over 7 bases. Trimming took 7 bases from V and 1 from J; bases not matched to a gene: 5. Germline V lookup: CDR1 MNHEY, CDR2 SMNVEV (reference sequence). CDR3 length: 14 residues. Here the CDR3 DNA reads TGTGCCAGCACGTCAGCGGGACGCACAGATACGCAGTATTTT. It translates to CASTSAGRTDTQYF.

This clone appeared a single time. The CDR3 spells CASSPNTGQGVGYTF. The CDR3 nucleotides are TGCGCCAGCAGCCCTAACACGGGACAGGGAGTTGGCTACACCTTC. V usage is TRBV5-1 and J usage is TRBJ1-2, with TRBD1 matching 9 bases. The V segment lost 4 bases and the J segment 7 bases; nucleotides outside the gene matches: 11. The germline V gene encodes CDR1 SGHRS and CDR2 YFSETQ. The CDR3 is 15 residues long.

The chain links TRBV30 to TRBJ2-4, with D maybe TRBD1 (5 bases). This CDR3 is built from 13 residues. The V end was cut by 2 bases, the J end by 5 bases, with 10 bases between. The germline V gene encodes CDR1 GTSNPN and CDR2 SVGIG (reference sequence). The CDR3 DNA reads TGTGCCTGGAGTTGGGGCAGCGAAAACATTCAGTACTTC. It translates to CAWSWGSENIQYF.

A single count supports this clone. This chain connects TRBV19 to TRBJ1-4; 7 bases align to TRBD1. This CDR3 is built from 15 residues. Germline loops: CDR1 LNHDA, CDR2 SQIVND (reference sequence). J lost 13 bases, V lost 10 bases, and 21 bases had no gene match. The chain's CDR3 is CATTLDRTLWKGLFF. The DNA of the CDR3 is TGTGCCACTACTCTGGACAGGACTTTATGGAAGGGACTGTTTTTT.

The chain couples TRBV6-5 to TRBJ2-7, with 7 bases that match TRBD1. From germline, CDR1 is MNHEY and CDR2 SVGAGI. The CDR3 is made up of 14 amino acids. V gave up 2 bases and J gave up 6 bases; unmatched junction bases: 7. The DNA of the CDR3 is TGTGCCAGCAGTTACAGGGGACAGTCTTCCGAGCAGTACTTC. Encoded protein: CASSYRGQSSEQYF.

The chain combines TRBV30 with TRBJ2-7, with a possible D match to TRBD1 (6 bases). This CDR3 is built from 16 residues. Germline V gene lookup returns CDR1 GTSNPN and CDR2 SVGIG (reference sequence). V was pared by 3 bases and J by 0 bases, with 18 bases between. DNA of the CDR3: TGTGCCTGGAGCAAGAGGACAGCGATTGTCTCCTACGAGCAGTACTTC. Protein product: CAWSKRTAIVSYEQYF.

The chain combines TRBV18 with TRBJ1-6, with 9 positions matching TRBD1. The CDR3 has 15 residues. Germline V gene data show CDR1 as KGHSH and CDR2 as LQKENI. With 2 bases clipped from V and 8 bases from J, the junction kept 4 bases outside the gene matches. In nucleotides, the CDR3 is TGTGCCAGCTCACCAAGGACAGGGGACGATTCACCCCTCCACTTT. It specifies CASSPRTGDDSPLHF.

The chain combines TRBV12-5 with TRBJ1-3; D is possibly TRBD1 (6 bases). Germline V gene lookup returns CDR1 LGHNT and CDR2 FRNRAP. Trimming took off 3 bases at V and 0 bases at J, with 18 bases between the two ends. This CDR3 is 18 amino acids long. The CDR3 DNA reads as TGTGCTAGTGGTTTTCTCAGACCGGGGGGACACTCTGGAAACACCATATATTTT. Amino acid sequence: CASGFLRPGGHSGNTIYF.

V and J are TRBV5-1 and TRBJ1-5; 7 positions agree with TRBD1. There are 14 residues in the CDR3. Germline V lookup: CDR1 SGHRS, CDR2 YFSETQ. V was pared by 4 bases and J by 5 bases, with 6 bases of the junction left unmatched. The CDR3 nucleotides are TGCGCCAGCAGCCCGACAGGGCTTGATCAGCCCCAGCATTTT. Encoded protein: CASSPTGLDQPQHF.

The chain joins TRBV11-3 to TRBJ1-3, with a weak D call TRBD1 (6 bases). V was clipped by 5 bases and J by 2 bases, with 13 bases between them. The CDR3 consists of 15 residues. The V gene's germline CDR1 is SGHNT and CDR2 YENEEA. CDR3 bases: TGTGCCAGCAGCAGGACAGTTTGGGCTGGAAACACCATATATTTT. Its translation is CASSRTVWAGNTIYF.

The rearrangement links TRBV19 to TRBJ1-1; TRBD1 matches at 9 bases. This CDR3 spans 15 amino acids. Trimming at V came to 5 bases and at J to 8 bases, leaving 12 bases not matched to a gene. CDR1 is LNHDA, CDR2 SQIVND, per germline (reference sequence). CDR3 DNA sequence: TGTGCCAGTAGTTTGGGTAGGGACAGGGCCCACGAAGCTTTCTTT. Its protein is CASSLGRDRAHEAFF.

The J gene is TRBJ1-5, the V gene TRBV7-9, with D perhaps matching TRBD1 (5 bases). The V gene's germline CDR1 is SEHNR and CDR2 FQNEAQ (reference sequence). Trimming took 8 bases from V and 16 from J, leaving 24 bases between them. There are 13 residues in the CDR3. For the CDR3, the DNA is TGTGCCAGCGGGGCAGCAGGTGACCTAATCAACCATTTT. Translating gives CASGAAGDLINHF.

This sequence joins TRBV5-6 and TRBJ2-7, with D perhaps TRBD2 (6 bases). This CDR3 has 16 amino acids. The V gene lost 0 bases and the J gene lost 0 bases, with 13 bases spanning the gap. The germline CDR1 and CDR2 sequences are SGHDT and YYEEEE. CDR3 coding DNA: TGTGCCAGCAGCTTGGGGCTAGCGCAAAGCTCCTACGAGCAGTACTTC. Amino acids: CASSLGLAQSSYEQYF. Full variable domain (missing parts from reference TRBV5-6 and TRBJ2-7): DAGVTQSPTHLIKTRGQQVTLRCSPKSGHDTVSWYQQALGQGPQFIFQYYEEEERQRGNFPDRFSGHQFPNYSSELNVNALLLGDSALYLCASSLGLAQSSYEQYFGPGTRLTVT.

The J gene is TRBJ2-3, the V gene TRBV4-1; 11 nucleotides match TRBD1. Germline trimming cut 3 bases from V and 4 bases from J; bases unmatched to any gene: 6. The CDR3 spans 16 residues. Germline CDR1 MGHRA, CDR2 YSYEKL. For the CDR3, the DNA is TGCGCCAGCAGCCAGGTGGGACAGGGGGGGGCAGATACGCAGTATTTT. Translation gives CASSQVGQGGADTQYF.

This clone has more than one count but fewer than ten. J is TRBJ1-1 and V is TRBV6-5; TRBD1 might be the D (5 bases). Deletions cut 2 bases from V and 7 bases from J, with 11 bases between. This CDR3 has 13 amino acids. CDR1 and CDR2 from the germline V gene are MNHEY and SVGAGI. The CDR3 DNA follows: TGTGCCAGCAGTTACGTGGAGACAGATGAAGCTTTCTTT. The encoded protein is CASSYVETDEAFF.

The rearrangement uses TRBV7-2 and TRBJ2-7; 7 bases are a match to TRBD2. This CDR3 is built from 14 residues. Germline loops: CDR1 SGHTA, CDR2 FQGNSA. V trimming: 5 bases; J trimming: 1 base; junction bases outside the gene matches: 5. Written as DNA, the CDR3 is TGTGCCAGCAGCCCGGGCGGGAGTTCCTACGAGCAGTACTTC. This translates into CASSPGGSSYEQYF.

The V gene is TRBV11-3, the J gene TRBJ2-1; 8 bases align to TRBD2. Germline V CDR1 and CDR2: SGHNT, YENEEA. V was clipped by 2 bases and J by 4 bases; unmatched bases: 7. The CDR3 has 16 amino acids. The CDR3 coding sequence is TGTGCCAGCAGCTTAAGGGTAGCGGGGCAATACAATGAGCAGTTCTTC. Its protein is CASSLRVAGQYNEQFF.

This clone has just one count. This rearrangement joins TRBV6-5 to TRBJ2-5; a weak D match, TRBD1 (6 bases). Germline CDR1 MNHEY, CDR2 SVGAGI. There are 14 residues in the CDR3. Trimming removed 6 bases from V and 5 bases from J, with 16 bases in between. The CDR3 is CASRKTQGTETQYF. The CDR3 DNA sequence: TGTGCCAGCAGAAAAACCCAGGGGACCGAGACCCAGTACTTC.

The rearrangement uses TRBV15 and TRBJ1-3, with TRBD1 as a possible D gene (6 bases). Germline values: CDR1 LNHNV, CDR2 YYDKDF (reference sequence). V was shortened by 3 bases and J by 12 bases, with 15 bases between the two germline ends. The CDR3 extends over 13 amino acids. CDR3 DNA sequence: TGTGCCACCAGCAGGGTCGGACAGTTGAACATATATTTT. This sequence encodes CATSRVGQLNIYF.

This clone was counted between two and nine times. The genes are TRBV19 and TRBJ1-3, with TRBD1 identical over 7 bases. Looked up from germline, CDR1 is LNHDA and CDR2 is SQIVND (reference sequence). V trimming: 3 bases; J trimming: 2 bases; junction bases outside the gene matches: 4. This CDR3 is built from 15 residues. The CDR3 region is CASSIRTGTGNTIYF. CDR3 nucleotide sequence: TGTGCCAGTAGTATTAGGACAGGAACTGGAAACACCATATATTTT.

The rearrangement joins TRBV7-3 to TRBJ2-2; D gene uncertain. V shed 6 bases and J shed 5 bases, with 4 bases lying between them. CDR1 and CDR2 (germline): SGHTA, FQGTGA. The CDR3 length is 11 residues. CDR3 nucleotides: TGTGCCAGCAGTTCGACCGGGGAGCTGTTTTTT. Protein: CASSSTGELFF.

This chain connects TRBV3-1 (or the pseudogene TRBV3-2) to TRBJ1-5, with D tentatively TRBD1 (5 bases). Looked up from germline, CDR1 is LGHDT and CDR2 is YNNKEL (reference sequence). The CDR3 runs 14 residues. Trimming removed 8 bases from V and 2 bases from J, with 13 bases in between. CDR3 loop: CASSMGGGNQPQHF. The CDR3 DNA is TGTGCCAGCTCAATGGGGGGGGGCAATCAGCCCCAGCATTTT.

The chain has TRBV2 and TRBJ1-5; weak D call: TRBD1 (6 bases). Germline lookup yields CDR1 SNHLY and CDR2 FYNNEI. V lost 7 bases to trimming and J lost 7 bases, with 14 bases between them. The CDR3 spans 13 residues. DNA for the CDR3: TGTGCCAGCAAGTCAGGGGACGGGCAGCCCCAGCATTTT. This translates into CASKSGDGQPQHF.

The chain uses TRBV5-1 and TRBJ1-2; 8 nucleotides match TRBD1. Germline-derived CDR1 and CDR2 are SGHRS and YFSETQ. V dropped 2 bases and J dropped 8; count of bases not matched to a gene: 5. This CDR3 comprises 13 residues. CDR3 bases: TGCGCCAGCAGCTTTGCAGGGGGCGACGGCTACACCTTC. Translation gives CASSFAGGDGYTF.